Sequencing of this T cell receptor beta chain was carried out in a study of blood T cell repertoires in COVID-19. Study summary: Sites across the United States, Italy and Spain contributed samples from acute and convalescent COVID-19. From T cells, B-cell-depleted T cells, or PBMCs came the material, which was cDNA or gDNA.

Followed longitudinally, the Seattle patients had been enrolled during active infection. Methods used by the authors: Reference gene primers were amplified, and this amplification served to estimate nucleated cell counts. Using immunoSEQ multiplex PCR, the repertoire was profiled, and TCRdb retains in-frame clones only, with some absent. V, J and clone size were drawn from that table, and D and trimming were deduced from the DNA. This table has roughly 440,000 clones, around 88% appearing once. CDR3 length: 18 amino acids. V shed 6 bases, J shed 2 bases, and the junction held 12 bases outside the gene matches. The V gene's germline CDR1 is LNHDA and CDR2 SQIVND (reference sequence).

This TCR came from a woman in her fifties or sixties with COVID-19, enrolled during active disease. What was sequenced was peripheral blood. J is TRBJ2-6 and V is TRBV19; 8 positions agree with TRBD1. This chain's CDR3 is CASRPTRTGRAGANVLTF. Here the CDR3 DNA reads TGTGCCAGTAGACCCACCCGGACAGGGAGAGCTGGGGCCAACGTCCTGACTTTC.